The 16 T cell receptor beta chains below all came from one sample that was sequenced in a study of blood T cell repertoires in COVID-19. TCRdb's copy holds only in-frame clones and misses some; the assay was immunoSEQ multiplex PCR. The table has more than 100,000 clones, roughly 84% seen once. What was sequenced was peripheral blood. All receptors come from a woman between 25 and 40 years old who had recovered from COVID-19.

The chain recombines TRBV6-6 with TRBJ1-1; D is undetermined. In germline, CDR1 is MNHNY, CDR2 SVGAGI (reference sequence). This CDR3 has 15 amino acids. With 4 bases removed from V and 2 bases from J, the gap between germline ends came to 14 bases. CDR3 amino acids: CASSFASVTNTEAFF. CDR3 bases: TGTGCCAGCAGTTTCGCTTCTGTGACTAACACTGAAGCTTTCTTT.

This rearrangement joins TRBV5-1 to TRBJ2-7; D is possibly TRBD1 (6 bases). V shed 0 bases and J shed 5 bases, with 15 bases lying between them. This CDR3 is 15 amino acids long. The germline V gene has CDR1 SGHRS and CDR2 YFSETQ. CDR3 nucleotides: TGCGCCAGCAGCTTGGATCTACAGGGCGGCCACGAGCAGTACTTC. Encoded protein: CASSLDLQGGHEQYF. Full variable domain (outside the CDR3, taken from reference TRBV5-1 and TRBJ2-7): KAGVTQTPRYLIKTRGQQVTLSCSPISGHRSVSWYQQTPGQGLQFLFEYFSETQRNKGNFPGRFSGRQFSNSRSEMNVSTLELGDSALYLCASSLDLQGGHEQYFGPGTRLTVT.

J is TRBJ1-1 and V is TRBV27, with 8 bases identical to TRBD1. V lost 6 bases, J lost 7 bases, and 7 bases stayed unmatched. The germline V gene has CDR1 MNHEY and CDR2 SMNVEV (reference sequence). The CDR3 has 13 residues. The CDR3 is CASSKGQDLEAFF. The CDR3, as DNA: TGTGCCAGCAGCAAGGGACAGGACCTTGAAGCTTTCTTT.

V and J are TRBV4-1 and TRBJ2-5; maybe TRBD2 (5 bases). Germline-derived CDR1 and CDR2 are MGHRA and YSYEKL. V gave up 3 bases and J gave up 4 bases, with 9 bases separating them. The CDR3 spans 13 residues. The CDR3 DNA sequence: TGCGCCAGCAGCCAGAATCTAGCAGAGACCCAGTACTTC. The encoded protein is CASSQNLAETQYF.

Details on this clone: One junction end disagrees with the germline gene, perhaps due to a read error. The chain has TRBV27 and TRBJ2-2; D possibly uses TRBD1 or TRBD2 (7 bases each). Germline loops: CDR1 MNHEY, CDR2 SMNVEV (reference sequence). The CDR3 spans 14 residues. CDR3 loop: CASSISGGGGELFF. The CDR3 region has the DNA TGTGCCAGCAGTATATCAGGGGGAGGGGGGGAGCTGTTTTTT.

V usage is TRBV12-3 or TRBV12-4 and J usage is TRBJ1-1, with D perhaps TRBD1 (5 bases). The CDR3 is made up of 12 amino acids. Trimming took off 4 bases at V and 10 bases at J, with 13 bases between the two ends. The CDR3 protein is CASSSGGRIAFF. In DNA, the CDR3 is TGTGCCAGCAGTTCCGGGGGTAGGATAGCTTTCTTT.

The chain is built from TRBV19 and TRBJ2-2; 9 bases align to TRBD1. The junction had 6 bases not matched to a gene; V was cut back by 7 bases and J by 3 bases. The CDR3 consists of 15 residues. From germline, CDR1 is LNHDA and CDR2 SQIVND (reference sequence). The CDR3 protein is CASIQGQGYTGELFF. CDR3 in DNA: TGTGCCAGTATACAGGGACAGGGCTACACCGGGGAGCTGTTTTTT. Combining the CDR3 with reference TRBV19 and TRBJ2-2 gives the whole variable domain DGGITQSPKYLFRKEGQNVTLSCEQNLNHDAMYWYRQDPGQGLRLIYYSQIVNDFQKGDIAEGYSVSREKKESFPLTVTSAQKNPTAFYLCASIQGQGYTGELFFGEGSRLTVL.

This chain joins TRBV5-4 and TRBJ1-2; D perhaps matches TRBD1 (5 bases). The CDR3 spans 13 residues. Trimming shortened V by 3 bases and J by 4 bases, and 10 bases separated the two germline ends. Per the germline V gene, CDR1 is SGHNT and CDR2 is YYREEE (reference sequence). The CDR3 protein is CASSSDGGYGYTF. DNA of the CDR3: TGTGCCAGCAGCTCGGACGGGGGCTATGGCTACACCTTC.

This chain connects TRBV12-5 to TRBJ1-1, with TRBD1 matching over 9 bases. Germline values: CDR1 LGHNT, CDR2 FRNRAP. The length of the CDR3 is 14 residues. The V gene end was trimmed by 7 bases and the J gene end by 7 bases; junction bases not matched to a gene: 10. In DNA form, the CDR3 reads TGTGCTAGTGCCCTAGAACAGGGGGCGTTTGAAGCTTTCTTT. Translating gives CASALEQGAFEAFF.

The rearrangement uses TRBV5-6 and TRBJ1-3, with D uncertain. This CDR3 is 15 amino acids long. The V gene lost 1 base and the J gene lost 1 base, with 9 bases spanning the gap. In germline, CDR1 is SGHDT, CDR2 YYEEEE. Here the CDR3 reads CASSLLSGSGNTIYF. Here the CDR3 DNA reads TGTGCCAGCAGCTTGTTGTCCGGTTCTGGAAACACCATATATTTT.

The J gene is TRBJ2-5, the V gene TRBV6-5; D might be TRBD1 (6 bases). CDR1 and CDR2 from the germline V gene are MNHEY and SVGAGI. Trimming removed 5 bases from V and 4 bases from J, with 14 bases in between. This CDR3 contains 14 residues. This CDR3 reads CASSITGILETQYF. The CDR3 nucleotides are TGTGCCAGCAGTATCACAGGGATTCTAGAGACCCAGTACTTC.

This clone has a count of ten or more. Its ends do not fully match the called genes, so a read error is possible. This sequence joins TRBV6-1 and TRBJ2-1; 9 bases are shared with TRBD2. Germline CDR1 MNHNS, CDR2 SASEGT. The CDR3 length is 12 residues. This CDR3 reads CASSENLAGWVF. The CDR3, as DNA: TGTGCCAGCAGTGAAAATCTAGCGGGATGGGTCTTC.

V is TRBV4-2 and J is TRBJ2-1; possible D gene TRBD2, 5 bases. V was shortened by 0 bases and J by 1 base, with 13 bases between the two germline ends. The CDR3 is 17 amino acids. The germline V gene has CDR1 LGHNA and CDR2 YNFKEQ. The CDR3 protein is CASSQDGSGGSYNEQFF. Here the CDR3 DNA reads TGTGCCAGCAGCCAAGATGGGAGCGGCGGGTCCTACAATGAGCAGTTCTTC.

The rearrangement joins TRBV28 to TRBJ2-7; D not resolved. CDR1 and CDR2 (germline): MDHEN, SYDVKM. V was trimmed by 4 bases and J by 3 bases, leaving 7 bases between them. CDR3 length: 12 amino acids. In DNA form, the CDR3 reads TGTGCCAGCAGTTCACCGGGCTACGAGCAGTACTTC. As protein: CASSSPGYEQYF.

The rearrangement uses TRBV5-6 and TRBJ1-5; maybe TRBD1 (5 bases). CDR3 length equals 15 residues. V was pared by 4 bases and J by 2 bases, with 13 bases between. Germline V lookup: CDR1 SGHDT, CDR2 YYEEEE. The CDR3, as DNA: TGTGCCAGCAGCGCCGGGACGGGGGGCAATCAGCCCCAGCATTTT. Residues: CASSAGTGGNQPQHF.

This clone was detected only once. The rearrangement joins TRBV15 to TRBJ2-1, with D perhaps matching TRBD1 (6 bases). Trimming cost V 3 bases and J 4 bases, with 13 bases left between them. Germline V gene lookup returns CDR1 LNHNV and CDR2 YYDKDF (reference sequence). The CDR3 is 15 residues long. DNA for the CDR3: TGTGCCACCAGCAGGGGGACAACCGTTTACAATGAGCAGTTCTTC. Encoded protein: CATSRGTTVYNEQFF.